What follows describes a single T cell receptor (beta chain). The record originates from a study of blood T cell repertoires in COVID-19. Study-wide background: Sites in the United States, Italy and Spain provided acute and convalescent COVID-19 samples.

This CDR3 spans 15 amino acids. The V end lost 0 bases, the J end lost 6 bases, and 9 bases lay between the germline ends. Per germline, CDR1 SNHLY and CDR2 FYNNEI. Authors' processing steps: Estimates of nucleated cell counts were drawn from the amplification of reference gene primers. Sequencing was performed with immunoSEQ multiplex PCR; in TCRdb, only in-frame clones are kept and a portion is missing. Clone size and the V and J calls come from that table; the DNA yielded D and trimming. Found here are approximately 200,000 clones, approximately 90% of them singletons; the top ten hold around 1.1%.

The TCR was taken from a man in his thirties or forties with acute or convalescent COVID-19. This sequence joins TRBV2 and TRBJ1-6, with unresolved D. Sequenced input: peripheral blood. DNA for the CDR3: TGTGCCAGCAGTGAAGCGTCGCGGAGTAATTCACCCCTCCACTTT. Translated: CASSEASRSNSPLHF.